This entry is about one T cell receptor beta chain. Making TCR cDNA involved 5'RACE template switching, which added UMIs and a universal primer site. TCRdb called the 5' RACE reads again in MiXCR, with one record for every CDR3 protein. The sample carries approximately 550,000 distinct CDR3 sequences, roughly a fifth recorded once. V dropped 5 bases and J dropped 2; count of bases not matched to a gene: 7. The CDR3 is made up of 16 amino acids. Germline V gene sequence: CDR1 LGHDT, CDR2 YNNKEL (reference sequence). This sample was included in a study of T cells after yellow fever vaccination. The sample consisted of PBMCs, taken 15 days after the yellow fever booster vaccination. This receptor was identified in a man aged 25-45 years who received the YFV17D yellow fever vaccine. The chain recombines TRBV3-1 with TRBJ2-1, with 9 bases lining up with TRBD2. CDR3 in amino acids: CASSVQREAPYNEQFF. Written as DNA, the CDR3 is TGTGCCAGCAGCGTCCAGCGGGAGGCCCCCTACAATGAGCAGTTCTTC.